The rows below give T cell receptor beta chains drawn from one sample of a study of immune cell composition in non-small cell lung cancer. Method: immunoSEQ multiplex PCR; TCRdb's copy keeps in-frame clones and lacks some. This sample has more than 3,000 clones; around 75% occur once, and the top ten carry 12%. Specimen: lung tumor tissue. The source is a human donor with non-small cell lung cancer. Both conserved end residues are part of each CDR3. Each record gives: clone size, D gene, J gene, V gene, CDR3 length, CDR3 protein, CDR3 DNA. D genes are given only for firm matches. Clone size appears in some rows only: once, few, many, or a class for an expanded clone.

few | . | TRBJ2-7 | TRBV7-2 | 13 | CASSLDGRYEQYF | TGTGCCAGCAGCTTAGATGGCAGATACGAGCAGTACTTC
. | TRBD2 | TRBJ2-7 | TRBV7-2 | 15 | CASSLAPAGAYEQYF | TGTGCCAGCAGCTTAGCACCAGCGGGAGCCTACGAGCAGTACTTC
. | . | TRBJ1-1 | TRBV10-3 | 15 | CAISDLGARDTEAFF | TGTGCCATCAGTGACCTGGGGGCGAGGGACACTGAAGCTTTCTTT
. | . | TRBJ2-1 | TRBV18 | 11 | CASSEYNEQFF | TGTGCCAGCTCAGAGTACAATGAGCAGTTCTTC
once | . | TRBJ2-7 | TRBV29-1 | 12 | CSVTGSTYEQYF | TGCAGCGTAACAGGGAGCACCTACGAGCAGTACTTC
. | . | TRBJ2-7 | TRBV14 | 15 | CASSPKGLGAYEQYF | TGTGCCAGCAGCCCAAAGGGCCTCGGGGCCTACGAGCAGTACTTC
once | TRBD1 | TRBJ1-1 | TRBV29-1 | 13 | CSVVRTGGTEAFF | TGCAGCGTCGTCCGGACAGGGGGCACTGAAGCTTTCTTT
. | . | TRBJ2-7 | TRBV18 | 17 | CASSPSQAAGAPYEQYF | TGTGCCAGCTCACCATCACAGGCGGCAGGGGCACCCTACGAGCAGTACTTC
. | TRBD2 | TRBJ2-1 | TRBV11-1 | 17 | CASSSFQTSGGAGEQFF | TGTGCCAGCAGCTCTTTCCAGACTAGCGGGGGGGCGGGGGAGCAGTTCTTC
. | . | TRBJ2-1 | TRBV2 | 16 | CASSDVGQRLDNEQFF | TGTGCCAGCAGTGACGTCGGGCAGCGGCTCGACAATGAGCAGTTCTTC
. | TRBD1 | TRBJ2-5 | TRBV5-5 | 16 | CASSLIPGQGGETQYF | TGTGCCAGCAGCTTGATCCCAGGACAGGGCGGGGAGACCCAGTACTTC
. | TRBD1 | TRBJ2-6 | TRBV19 | 15 | CASILQGTGANVLTF | TGTGCCAGTATCCTACAGGGGACTGGGGCCAACGTCCTGACTTTC
. | . | TRBJ2-1 | TRBV4-2 | 15 | CASSPRVSSYNEQFF | TGTGCCAGCAGCCCCAGGGTAAGCTCCTACAATGAGCAGTTCTTC
. | TRBD2 | TRBJ2-3 | TRBV7-2 | 13 | CASSFGGADTQYF | TGTGCCAGCAGCTTCGGGGGGGCAGATACGCAGTATTTT
once | . | TRBJ1-4 | TRBV11-2 | 14 | CASSSQGTNEKLFF | TGTGCCAGCAGCTCACAGGGAACTAATGAAAAACTGTTTTTT
. | TRBD2 | TRBJ2-3 | TRBV9 | 15 | CASSSLAGATDTQYF | TGTGCCAGCAGCTCCCTGGCGGGAGCCACAGATACGCAGTATTTT
few | . | TRBJ1-1 | TRBV9 | 17 | CASSGGDHRRVNTEAFF | TGTGCCAGCAGCGGGGGGGATCATAGGAGGGTGAACACTGAAGCTTTCTTT
. | . | TRBJ2-7 | TRBV15 | 15 | CATSRDRYADYEQYF | TGTGCCACCAGCAGAGATAGATACGCCGACTACGAGCAGTACTTC
once | . | TRBJ2-5 | TRBV6-1 | 15 | CASSGQRVPLETQYF | TGTGCCAGCAGTGGTCAGCGGGTTCCTCTTGAGACCCAGTACTTC
. | TRBD1 | TRBJ1-2 | TRBV5-1 | 14 | CASSLVQGAYGYTF | TGCGCCAGCAGCTTGGTTCAGGGGGCGTATGGCTACACCTTC
. | . | TRBJ2-3 | TRBV11-1 | 13 | CASSLGPTDTQYF | TGTGCCAGCAGCTTGGGGCCCACAGATACGCAGTATTTT
large | . | TRBJ1-2 | TRBV27 | 13 | CASSYEGNYGYTF | TGTGCCAGCAGTTACGAGGGTAACTATGGCTACACCTTC
few | . | TRBJ1-4 | TRBV7-2 | 15 | CASSLGGGTNEKLFF | TGTGCCAGCAGCTTAGGTGGAGGGACTAATGAAAAACTGTTTTTT
. | . | TRBJ1-3 | TRBV7-9 | 15 | CASSFSVNSGNTIYF | TGTGCCAGCAGCTTTTCCGTAAACTCTGGAAACACCATATATTTT
few | . | TRBJ1-2 | TRBV9 | 15 | CASSTGGQSNYGYTF | TGTGCCAGCAGCACCGGCGGCCAATCTAACTATGGCTACACCTTC
few | . | TRBJ2-3 | TRBV5-5 | 12 | CASSPGTDTQYF | TGTGCCAGCAGCCCAGGAACAGATACGCAGTATTTT
. | . | TRBJ1-2 | TRBV7-2 | 15 | CASSLSAGGQDGYTF | TGTGCCAGCAGCTTATCCGCGGGGGGTCAGGATGGCTACACCTTC
. | TRBD1 | TRBJ2-7 | TRBV13 | 14 | CASTQGQGVHEQYF | TGTGCCAGCACCCAGGGACAGGGCGTCCACGAGCAGTACTTC
. | . | TRBJ2-1 | TRBV7-3 | 15 | CASSLTRADYNEQFF | TGTGCCAGCAGCCTAACGAGGGCAGATTACAATGAGCAGTTCTTC
. | . | TRBJ2-7 | TRBV7-6 | 12 | CASGSQGNEQYF | TGTGCCAGCGGTAGCCAGGGGAACGAGCAGTACTTC
. | TRBD1 | TRBJ1-4 | TRBV4-1 | 18 | CASSLGEGQGARGEKLFF | TGCGCCAGCAGCCTAGGGGAGGGACAGGGGGCTCGAGGCGAAAAACTGTTTTTT
. | . | TRBJ2-5 | TRBV18 | 14 | CASSPPWRDETQYF | TGTGCCAGCTCACCACCCTGGCGGGACGAGACCCAGTACTTC
. | . | TRBJ2-5 | TRBV5-4 | 14 | CASSLDGGEETQYF | TGTGCCAGCAGCTTGGATGGCGGGGAAGAGACCCAGTACTTC
once | . | TRBJ2-1 | TRBV19 | 17 | CASSIDRPSAGYNEQFF | TGTGCCAGTAGTATAGATAGGCCTTCCGCGGGGTACAATGAGCAGTTCTTC
. | . | TRBJ1-3 | TRBV4-2 | 18 | CASSQESGGRTLGNTIYF | TGTGCCAGCAGCCAAGAAAGTGGTGGCAGAACCCTTGGAAACACCATATATTTT
. | . | TRBJ1-4 | TRBV25-1 | 12 | CASRAQTSGLFF | TGTGCCAGCAGGGCCCAAACTAGTGGGCTGTTTTTT
. | . | TRBJ2-1 | TRBV28 | 12 | CASSPTGYEQFF | TGTGCCAGCAGCCCCACAGGGTATGAGCAGTTCTTC
. | . | TRBJ2-3 | TRBV5-1 | 14 | CASSLSGFTDTQYF | TGCGCCAGCAGCTTGTCCGGGTTCACAGATACGCAGTATTTT
. | TRBD1 | TRBJ1-2 | TRBV30 | 12 | CAWRTGGGGYTF | TGTGCCTGGAGGACAGGGGGGGGTGGCTACACCTTC
. | . | TRBJ1-1 | TRBV4-1 | 16 | CASSQELSRVNTEAFF | TGCGCCAGCAGCCAAGAATTAAGTCGAGTGAACACTGAAGCTTTCTTT
. | . | TRBJ2-7 | TRBV5-6 | 15 | CASSLRRDPIYEQYF | TGTGCCAGCAGCTTACGGCGGGACCCCATATACGAGCAGTACTTC
. | TRBD2 | TRBJ2-7 | TRBV11-2 | 18 | CASSLTSRSGRAPYEQYF | TGTGCCAGCAGCTTAACCTCCCGTAGCGGGAGGGCCCCCTACGAGCAGTACTTC
once | . | TRBJ1-1 | TRBV9 | 14 | CASSQHGPSSEAFF | TGTGCCAGCAGCCAACATGGCCCGTCCTCTGAAGCTTTCTTT
few | . | TRBJ2-2 | TRBV4-3 | 14 | CASSQVIHTGELFF | TGCGCCAGCAGCCAAGTAATTCACACCGGGGAGCTGTTTTTT
. | TRBD2 | TRBJ2-5 | TRBV19 | 15 | CASSTPGLYQETQYF | TGTGCCAGTAGTACCCCGGGACTATATCAAGAGACCCAGTACTTC
. | . | TRBJ2-5 | TRBV30 | 11 | CAWSGQETQYF | TGTGCCTGGAGCGGCCAAGAGACCCAGTACTTC
. | . | TRBJ2-7 | TRBV11-3 | 13 | CASSFSGLWEQYF | TGTGCCAGCAGTTTCTCGGGACTGTGGGAGCAGTACTTC
. | . | TRBJ2-3 | TRBV2 | 10 | CASSAQGSYF | TGTGCCAGCAGTGCCCAGGGGAGCTATTTT
. | TRBD1 | TRBJ1-1 | TRBV11-3 | 14 | CASSPGGSITEAFF | TGTGCCAGCAGCCCAGGGGGCAGTATCACTGAAGCTTTCTTT
. | . | TRBJ2-7 | TRBV4-1 | 15 | CASSQGHGGNYEQYF | TGCGCCAGCAGCCAAGGTCACGGGGGTAACTACGAGCAGTACTTC
. | TRBD2 | TRBJ2-3 | TRBV5-5 | 15 | CASSLVSGSADTQYF | TGTGCCAGCAGCTTGGTTAGCGGGAGTGCAGATACGCAGTATTTT
. | . | TRBJ1-1 | TRBV21-1 | 19 | CASSKDSRDREMANTEAFF | TGTGCCAGCAGCAAAGACTCACGGGACAGGGAAATGGCGAACACTGAAGCTTTCTTT
. | TRBD1 | TRBJ2-3 | TRBV5-1 | 13 | CASSGQGTDTQYF | TGCGCCAGTTCGGGACAGGGCACAGATACGCAGTATTTT
. | . | TRBJ2-7 | TRBV5-1 | 14 | CASQTGDGYYEQYF | TGCGCCAGCCAAACGGGGGACGGATACTACGAGCAGTACTTC
. | TRBD2 | TRBJ2-2 | TRBV6-5 | 15 | CASKGREGHTGELFF | TGTGCCAGCAAAGGGCGGGAGGGCCACACCGGGGAGCTGTTTTTT